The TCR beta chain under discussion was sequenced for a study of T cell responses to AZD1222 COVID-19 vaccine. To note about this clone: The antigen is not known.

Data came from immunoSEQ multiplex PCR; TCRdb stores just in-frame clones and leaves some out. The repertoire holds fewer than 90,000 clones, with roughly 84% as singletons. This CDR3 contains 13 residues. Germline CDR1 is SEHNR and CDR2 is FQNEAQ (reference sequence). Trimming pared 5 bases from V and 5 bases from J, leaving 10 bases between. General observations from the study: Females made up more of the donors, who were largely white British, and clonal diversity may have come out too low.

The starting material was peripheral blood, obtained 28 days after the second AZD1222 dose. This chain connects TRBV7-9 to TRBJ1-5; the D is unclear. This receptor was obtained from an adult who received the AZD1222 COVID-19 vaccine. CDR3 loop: CASSPNSDQPQHF. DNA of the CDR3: TGTGCCAGCAGCCCCAATTCCGATCAGCCCCAGCATTTT. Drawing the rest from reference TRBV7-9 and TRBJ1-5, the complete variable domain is DTGVSQNPRHKITKRGQNVTFRCDPISEHNRLYWYRQTLGQGPEFLTYFQNEAQLEKSRLLSDRFSAERPKGSFSTLEIQRTEQGDSAMYLCASSPNSDQPQHFGDGTRLSIL.